This T cell receptor beta chain derives from a study of cytomegalovirus exposure and HLA in healthy donors. Details on this clone: No antigen is known for it.

This table comes from immunoSEQ multiplex PCR, and its TCRdb copy is limited to in-frame clones, with some not included. This repertoire shows approximately 120,000 clones, 85% to 90% found once; its top ten account for about 2%. Study conclusions and caveats: Overall, around 160 TCR beta chains were annotated as cytomegalovirus-associated.

Germline CDR1 and CDR2: MNHEY and SMNVEV (reference sequence). Trimming removed 5 bases from V and 2 bases from J, with 19 bases in between. The CDR3 runs 16 residues. The specimen sequenced was PBMCs. The receptor's source is a woman younger than 30 in good health and CMV-seronegative. V is TRBV27 and J is TRBJ2-7; a weak D match, TRBD1 (6 bases). CDR3 amino acids: CASSLTRQARTYEQYF. In DNA, the CDR3 is TGTGCCAGCAGTCTGACTCGACAGGCCCGGACCTACGAGCAGTACTTC.